A selection of T cell receptor beta chains follows, all from one sample in a study of cytomegalovirus exposure and HLA in healthy donors. Method: immunoSEQ multiplex PCR; TCRdb's copy keeps in-frame clones and lacks some. The profile shows some 150,000 clones, about four fifths of them singletons. Sequencing was performed on PBMCs. These receptor sequences come from a man aged 50-60 years in good health and CMV-seropositive. Both conserved end residues are part of each CDR3.

V: TRBV7-9; J: -; CDR3: CASSLVRSYEQYF
V: TRBV5-4; J: TRBJ2-5; CDR3: CASSSRTGRPETQYF
V: TRBV5-4; J: TRBJ1-4; CDR3: CASSLAGTTNEKLFF
V: TRBV11-2; J: TRBJ1-5; CDR3: CASSSGDLGGNQPQHF
V: TRBV27; J: TRBJ2-1; CDR3: CASSLYNEQFF
V: TRBV9; J: TRBJ2-1; CDR3: CASSVFPGRNEQFF
V: TRBV5-1; J: TRBJ2-7; CDR3: CASSLTGSSYEQYF
V: TRBV7-8; J: TRBJ2-7; CDR3: CASSLGGAVSVVEQYF
V: TRBV19; J: TRBJ2-1; CDR3: CASSMGTSYILDEQFF
V: TRBV19; J: TRBJ1-2; CDR3: CASVQGGGYGYTF
V: TRBV7-9; J: TRBJ1-1; CDR3: CSSSRGQAGTEAFF
V: TRBV28; J: TRBJ1-4; CDR3: CASSLQGRLFF
V: TRBV28; J: TRBJ2-7; CDR3: CASSPHSGSAMAREQYF
V: TRBV7-6; J: TRBJ1-2; CDR3: CASSLNPRDGGYTF
V: TRBV4-1; J: TRBJ2-4; CDR3: CASSQVRPSGRPDIQYF
V: TRBV18; J: TRBJ1-2; CDR3: CASSPMAGADYGYTF
V: TRBV29-1; J: TRBJ2-2; CDR3: CSVERTDRSTGELFF
V: TRBV7-8; J: TRBJ2-7; CDR3: CASSLSAGGYEQYF
V: TRBV28; J: TRBJ1-2; CDR3: CASSSIRYRSYNYGYTF
V: TRBV10-3; J: TRBJ2-2; CDR3: CAISAIQYAGELFF
V: TRBV30; J: TRBJ2-1; CDR3: CAFNPGTTYNEQFF
V: TRBV6-6; J: TRBJ2-2; CDR3: CASSYEAGIPSGELFF
V: TRBV7-3; J: TRBJ1-5; CDR3: CASSLGHNQPQHF
V: TRBV6-5; J: TRBJ2-7; CDR3: CASRRTGGSYEQYF
V: TRBV7-9; J: TRBJ1-1; CDR3: CASSHGGNRGLTEAFF
V: TRBV28; J: TRBJ2-5; CDR3: CASSPLAPSKETQYF
V: TRBV7-8; J: TRBJ2-7; CDR3: CASSLALKGLLAGSLEQYF
V: TRBV6-6; J: TRBJ2-3; CDR3: CASSPLPGEGDTQYF
V: TRBV5-1; J: TRBJ2-1; CDR3: CASSGLAGDNEQFF
V: TRBV5-1; J: TRBJ2-3; CDR3: CASFTTSGSTDTQYF
V: TRBV7-2; J: TRBJ1-2; CDR3: CASSLGVYGYTF
V: TRBV6-5; J: TRBJ1-5; CDR3: CASSEWVGQPQHF
V: TRBV19; J: TRBJ1-5; CDR3: CASMWGAGGQPQHF
V: TRBV7-9; J: TRBJ1-1; CDR3: CASSVPGQGFVAFF
V: TRBV28; J: TRBJ1-5; CDR3: CASRTQGGVNQPQHF
V: TRBV30; J: TRBJ1-1; CDR3: CAWSPTGYSTEAFF
V: TRBV27; J: TRBJ2-3; CDR3: CASSKSGRALGRTDTQYF
V: TRBV7-9; J: TRBJ1-2; CDR3: CASSFEAGGGGYTF
V: TRBV7-9; J: TRBJ2-1; CDR3: CASRSNKGKKGDEQFF
V: TRBV4-1; J: TRBJ2-7; CDR3: CASSQILASSYEQYF
V: TRBV28; J: TRBJ2-5; CDR3: CASSHQETQYF
V: TRBV6-1; J: TRBJ2-1; CDR3: CASSETGGLNEQFF
V: TRBV11-2; J: -; CDR3: CASSLTTGNSYEQYF
V: TRBV30; J: TRBJ1-1; CDR3: CAWSPGLSGVGTEAFF
V: TRBV10-3; J: TRBJ1-2; CDR3: CAISDGTGDGYGYTF
V: TRBV5-6; J: TRBJ2-7; CDR3: CASSLLFPRGPYEQYF
V: TRBV19; J: TRBJ2-5; CDR3: CASSVGLAEDAQYF
V: TRBV10-3; J: TRBJ2-2; CDR3: CAISEFETANTGELFF
V: TRBV11-1; J: TRBJ2-7; CDR3: CASRFGTVVAPVEQYF
V: TRBV30; J: TRBJ2-7; CDR3: CAWSARTGNYEQYF
V: TRBV6-1; J: TRBJ2-3; CDR3: CASIVTHTSTDTQYF
V: TRBV28; J: TRBJ2-1; CDR3: CASSSEGGSYNEQFF
V: TRBV7-6; J: TRBJ2-5; CDR3: CASSPSYQETQYF
V: TRBV9; J: TRBJ1-3; CDR3: CASSVGSGQGASGNTIYF
V: TRBV30; J: TRBJ1-2; CDR3: CACIQGFNYGYTF
V: TRBV28; J: TRBJ1-1; CDR3: CASKDVGTPNTEAFF
V: TRBV27; J: TRBJ2-7; CDR3: CASSFGGATTYEQYF
V: TRBV30; J: TRBJ2-1; CDR3: CAWSVIRTSGTYNEQFF
V: TRBV10-3; J: TRBJ1-1; CDR3: CAISESSSARGVGEAFF
V: TRBV7-8; J: TRBJ2-1; CDR3: CASSSRTSGSYEEQFF